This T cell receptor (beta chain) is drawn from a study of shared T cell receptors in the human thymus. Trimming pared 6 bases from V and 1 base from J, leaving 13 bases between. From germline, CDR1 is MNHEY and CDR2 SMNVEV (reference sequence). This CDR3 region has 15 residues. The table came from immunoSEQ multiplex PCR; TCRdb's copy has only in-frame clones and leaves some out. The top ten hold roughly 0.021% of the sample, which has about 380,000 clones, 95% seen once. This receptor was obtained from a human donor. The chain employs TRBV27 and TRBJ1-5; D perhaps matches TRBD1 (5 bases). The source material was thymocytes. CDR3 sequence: CASRITGQSNQPQHF. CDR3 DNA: TGTGCCAGCAGAATAACCGGACAAAGCAATCAGCCCCAGCATTTT.